This T cell receptor (beta chain) was profiled in a study of brain T cells in children with intractable seizures. Measured with immunoSEQ multiplex PCR; TCRdb has only the in-frame clones, and not every one. The data contain 340,000 or so clones, 93% of them singletons. The CDR3 consists of 17 residues. V was shortened by 3 bases and J by 8 bases, with 23 bases between the two germline ends. CDR1 KGHSH and CDR2 LQKENI come from the germline V gene. The sample's time point: blood from clinic visit 5 months post-surgery; TSC patient then seizure free. This chain joins TRBV18 and TRBJ2-1, with D perhaps TRBD2 (7 bases). The sequence derives from a boy younger than two with tuberous sclerosis and intractable seizures. The sequences come from peripheral blood, collected more than 4 months after surgery. The CDR3, as DNA: TGTGCCAGCTCACCGTCTTATAGGGGGGGCCCGTTCTATGAGCAGTTCTTC. This sequence encodes CASSPSYRGGPFYEQFF.